What follows is one TCR beta chain and its context. This entry comes from a study of blood T cell repertoires in COVID-19. Study as a whole: Samples of COVID-19 (acute and convalescent) were obtained from the United States, Italy and Spain.

Germline CDR1 SGHRS, CDR2 YFSETQ. The CDR3 totals 16 residues. V was pared by 4 bases and J by 4 bases, with 20 bases between. The data were produced by immunoSEQ multiplex PCR, yet TCRdb's version contains in-frame clones alone and is incomplete. The table includes about 160,000 clones, about 87% detected once. The rearrangement uses TRBV5-1 and TRBJ1-1, with D tentatively TRBD1 (5 bases). Sequences were obtained from peripheral blood. The receptor was derived from a woman aged 55-69 years who had recovered from COVID-19. This chain's CDR3 is CASSEIGLGVGTEAFF. Written as DNA, the CDR3 is TGCGCCAGCAGCGAAATTGGTCTAGGGGTTGGCACTGAAGCTTTCTTT.